This TCR beta chain was sequenced during a study of T cells after yellow fever vaccination (dated by TCRdb to the late 2010s). For context, the study as a whole: Libraries from fractions with low cell numbers were prepared with the SMART-Seq v4 Ultra Low Input RNA kit. To follow T-cell clones before and after both primary and booster YFV17D yellow fever vaccination, bulk TCR alpha and beta repertoires underwent longitudinal sequencing. Two healthy male donors made up the cohort, one aged 18 to 30 years and the other aged 30 to 40 years. Bulk PBMC replicates and cell subsets were isolated from blood drawn at multiple timepoints before and after both primary and secondary immunization. Results the study describes overall, beyond this receptor: FACS-sorted repertoires could contain abundant contaminating clonotypes from the bulk population, so computational filtering was required. The study included only a couple of donors, which limits how far the findings can be generalized. Compared with the primary T-cell response, the secondary T-cell response was faster but weaker, reaching its peak on day 5 rather than on day 15. Most clones expanded after primary vaccination were re-detected after the booster (almost 98% of CD4 and 88% of CD8), suggesting broad memory maintenance. A small share of clonotypes occurred in both CD4 and CD8 compartments, likely arising from convergent recombination.

Reading the germline V gene (reference sequence) gives CDR1 SGHNT and CDR2 YYREEE. The CDR3 goes from the cysteine to the phenylalanine over 12 residues. The CDR3 DNA has 36 bases and is translated from base 1. The junction carries 7 bases between V and J, which are trimmed by 2 bases and 7 bases respectively. Read against the paper, the sample's treatment or condition label means: live attenuated yellow fever vaccine strain. PBMCs were isolated from peripheral blood using a standard Ficoll-Paque protocol. Dynabeads CD4 and CD8 positive selection kits were used to isolate CD4 and CD8 T-cell fractions. TriZol was used to extract RNA from bulk PBMCs, from CD4 and CD8 fractions, and from dextramer-positive and dextramer-negative fractions. Reads for this sample came from an Illumina NovaSeq 6000. TCR cDNA was made using 5'RACE template switching, a step that added a universal primer site and unique molecular identifiers. cDNA synthesis was primed from both the TCR alpha and TCR beta constant segments. Two PCR steps were used to amplify libraries, with sample barcodes and sequencing adapters being added in the second step. Sequencing of libraries was performed on Illumina HiSeq 2500 (2x100 bp) or NovaSeq (2x150 bp). Processing in the source paper ran as follows. MIGEC was used to demultiplex reads and collapse the reads into UMI consensus sequences, and MiXCR was used for V(D)J alignment. Vaccine-responding clonotypes were identified with edgeR using replicate PBMC samples, with FDR below 0.01 and a log2 fold change above 5 up to day 15 being required. Each bulk clonotype was labeled CD4 or CD8 based on which sequenced repertoire, CD4 or CD8, contained the clonotype at higher abundance. TCRdb reprocessed the public reads (quality trimming at Q25 with fastp, clone calling with MiXCR) and kept in-frame beta chains. One record per CDR3 amino acid sequence lists the most common genes and DNA. The V and J calls and clone size come from TCRdb's table, not from the authors' own analysis. Recorded for this sample are some 300,000 distinct CDR3 sequences; approximately 8% of them occurred a single time. Jointly, the top ten make up around 3.1% of the sample.

Comment on this clonotype: This receptor's antigen is unknown. Within one base of it there is no much larger clone, and no base qualities were kept.

Here the chain combines TRBV5-4 and TRBJ2-1; confidence is insufficient to name the D gene. The sequence derives from a man between 18 and 29 years old who received the YFV17D yellow fever vaccine. This specimen was CD4+ T cells sorted from PBMCs, taken 5 days after the yellow fever booster vaccination. CDR3 loop: CASSFDRNEQFF. The DNA is TGTGCCAGCAGCTTCGACCGGAATGAGCAGTTCTTC.